The sample holds one count of the clone carrying this TCR beta chain. The data stem from a study of blood T cell repertoires in COVID-19. Study details: Samples came from the United States, Italy and Spain, spanning acute and convalescent COVID-19. Sample material is recorded as cDNA or gDNA derived from T cells, B-cell-depleted T cells, or PBMCs.

The CDR3 is made up of 14 amino acids. The ends were cut back, 4 bases at V and 7 bases at J, with 17 bases in the middle. The germline V gene encodes CDR1 SGDLS and CDR2 YYNGEE. Those enrolled, adults aged about 18 to 89 years, came from about two dozen US areas. Authors' data handling: Amplification from reference gene primers served as the basis for estimated nucleated cell counts. Generated by immunoSEQ multiplex PCR, the TCRdb table keeps only in-frame clones and is missing some. Clonal size and the V and J genes are those of that table, whereas D and trimming came from the DNA. The repertoire holds under 150,000 clones, with around 85% as singletons.

The sequence was collected from a woman aged 40 to 49 who had recovered from COVID-19. The source material was PBMCs or T cells enriched from blood (not recorded which). The chain is built from TRBV9 and TRBJ1-1; D unclear. The CDR3 DNA reads TGTGCCAGCAGCCCCCGGTACGTGTCGGGTGAAGCTTTCTTT. Translation: CASSPRYVSGEAFF.